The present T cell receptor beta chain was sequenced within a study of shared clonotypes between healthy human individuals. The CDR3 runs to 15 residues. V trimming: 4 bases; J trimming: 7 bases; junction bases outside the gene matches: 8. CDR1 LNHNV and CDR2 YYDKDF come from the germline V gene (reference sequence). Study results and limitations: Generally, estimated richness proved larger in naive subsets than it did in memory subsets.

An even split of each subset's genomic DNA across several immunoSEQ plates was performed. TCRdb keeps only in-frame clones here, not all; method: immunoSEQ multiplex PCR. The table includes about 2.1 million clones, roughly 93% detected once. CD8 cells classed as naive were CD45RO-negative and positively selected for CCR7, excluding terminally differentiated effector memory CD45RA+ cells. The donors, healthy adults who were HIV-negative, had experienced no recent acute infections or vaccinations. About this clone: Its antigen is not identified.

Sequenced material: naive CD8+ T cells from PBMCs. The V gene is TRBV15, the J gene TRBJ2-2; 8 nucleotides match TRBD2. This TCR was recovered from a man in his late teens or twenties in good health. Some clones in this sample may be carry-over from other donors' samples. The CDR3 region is CATSTGLARVGELFF. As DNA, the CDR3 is TGTGCCACCAGCACCGGACTAGCAAGGGTCGGGGAGCTGTTTTTT.